This T cell receptor (beta chain) came from a study of shared clonotypes between healthy human individuals (TCRdb year 2020). Background for the entire study: The cohort comprised a couple of women and a few men aged 18 to 49 years. For each donor, CD4 naive and CD4 memory were each run on three plates, CD8 naive on two plates, and CD8 memory on one plate. The study deeply sequenced blood TCR repertoires of roughly five healthy adults to estimate repertoire size and the extent of clonotype sharing between individuals. Libraries were prepared and TCR repertoires were sequenced by different laboratories using diverse techniques, in order to increase sequencing depth and limit assay-specific biases. Leukapheresis yielded between about 0.94 and 8.9 billion PBMCs per donor. Study-level results and caveats: Across a few donors, around 5% of naive CD4, 3% to 3.5% of naive CD8, around 2.1% of memory CD4, and around 0.4% of memory CD8 clonotypes were shared. Rarefaction of sorted-subset datasets indicated incomplete sequencing despite the large sequencing depth. Sampling was restricted to blood, and TCR repertoires in tissues likely differ from the TCR repertoires found in blood. The small number of donors limited the genetic and exposure-history diversity represented. Pairwise subsampling indicated that sequencing depth was expected to affect the degree of clonotype sharing among donors. Naive subsets generally had larger estimated clonotype richness than memory subsets. Compared with non-shared clonotypes, clonotypes shared by all four sorted-subset donors had higher generation probabilities.

To note about this clone: This clone's antigen is unknown. There are no base qualities to consult, and no much larger clone falls within one base.

Looking up the germline V gene yields CDR1 SGDLS and CDR2 YYNGEE. V is pared back by 7 bases and J by 3 bases, with 14 bases lying between the germline termini. Taken from cysteine to phenylalanine, the CDR3 has 13 residues. The entry retains the CDR3 DNA only, 39 bases that are in frame from base 1. Using the deep immunoSEQ assay, TCR CDR3 regions were amplified from genomic DNA by multiplex PCR. Extracted genomic DNA from each cell subset was spread evenly across all wells of several immunoSEQ 96-well plates, with each plate serving as a replicate. Each replicate PCR for sorted subsets received approximately 220 ng genomic DNA, equal to some 32,000 T cell genomes. Purified libraries were quantified with a Qubit 3.0 fluorometer, sized on a Bioanalyzer 2100, and re-quantified with the KAPA Library Quantification kit. A separate single-read 150-cycle Illumina NextSeq 550 flow cell was used to sequence each immunoSEQ 96-well plate. Regarding the original processing steps: Because the immunoSEQ output held only junctional sequences and lacked quality scores, the filtering could not match the filtering applied to full-length reads. Sequences were annotated with PyIR, a Python wrapper for IgBLAST v1.9, using IMGT germline references to assign V/J genes and CDR3. Any read was removed if the V/J assignment was weak (E-value above 1e-6), the CDR3 was missing, or the read contained stop codons, out-of-frame junctions, or ambiguous translated residues. V3J clonotypes were defined as sequences sharing the same inferred V gene, J gene, and CDR3 amino acid sequence. Percentage overlap between repertoires was calculated by dividing the number of shared unique clonotypes by the size of the smaller repertoire. Three approaches were used to assess repertoire richness: RTK rarefaction, the Chao1 estimator, and Recon v2.1 estimates of unobserved clonotypes. Generation probabilities were computed with OLGA for all TCRbeta clonotypes obtained by the gDNA method from a few donors. TCRdb stores this immuneACCESS table with in-frame sequences only. Part of the clones is absent; in the studies checked, under half of the shortfall reflects unresolved V genes, and no reason is known for the rest. V and J calls and clone size follow that table, whereas D and trimming were derived from the DNA. This sample lists 300,000 to 400,000 clones; about nine tenths were detected once. Roughly 17% of the sample belongs to the ten largest clones.

The donors were healthy, HIV-negative adults with no recently reported acute infections or vaccinations. Every donor was a Caucasian adult living in Nashville, Tennessee, USA. CD8 memory samples consisted of magnetically selected CD45RO+ cells combined with CCR7-negative CD45RA+ effector memory (TemRA) cells. Blood was collected by leukapheresis, and PBMCs were isolated by Ficoll-Histopaque density gradient centrifugation and then cryopreserved in liquid nitrogen vapor phase. Analytical flow cytometry was used to check the purity and quantity of every magnetically sorted T cell population. From each sorted fraction, genomic DNA was isolated and quantified by UV absorbance on a Nanodrop 2000c.

The clonotype originates from a man between 18 and 35 years old in good health. Sequenced input: memory CD8+ T cells sorted from blood. In light of the paper, this sample's cell subset or site label describes: CD45RO+ cells pooled with CCR7-negative TemRA cells. The chain couples TRBV9 to TRBJ2-7; a tentative D match to TRBD1 spans 6 bases. The CDR3 has the sequence CASGPGGDYEQYF. The nucleotide sequence is TGTGCCAGCGGGCCTGGGGGCGACTACGAGCAGTACTTC.